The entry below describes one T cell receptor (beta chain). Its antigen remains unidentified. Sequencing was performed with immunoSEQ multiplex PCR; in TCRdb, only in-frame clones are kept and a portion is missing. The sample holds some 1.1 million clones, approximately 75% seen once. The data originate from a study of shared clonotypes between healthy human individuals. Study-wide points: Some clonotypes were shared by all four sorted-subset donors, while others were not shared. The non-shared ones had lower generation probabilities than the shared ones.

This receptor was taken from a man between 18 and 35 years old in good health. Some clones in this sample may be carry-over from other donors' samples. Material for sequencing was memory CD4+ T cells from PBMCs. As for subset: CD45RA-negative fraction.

CDR3 coding DNA: TGTGCCAGCTCCAAGGGGGTGAGCACAGATACGCAGTATTTT. It specifies CASSKGVSTDTQYF. J is TRBJ2-3 and V is TRBV9; D perhaps matches TRBD1 (6 bases). Trimming removed 7 bases at V and 0 bases at J, with 12 bases between. The CDR3 is 14 amino acids. CDR1 is SGDLS, CDR2 YYNGEE, per germline. Drawing the rest from reference TRBV9 and TRBJ2-3, the complete variable domain is DSGVTQTPKHLITATGQRVTLRCSPRSGDLSVYWYQQSLDQGLQFLIQYYNGEERAKGNILERFSAQQFPDLHSELNLSSLELGDSALYFCASSKGVSTDTQYFGPGTRLTVL.